The present T cell receptor beta chain was sequenced within a study of long-term antiretroviral therapy in people with HIV (dated by TCRdb to between 2021 and 2024). A note on the overall study: Collection of the earliest samples took place about a decade ahead of the 2015 WHO recommendation for immediate ART, at a time when ART was typically delayed until CD4 counts fell. This retrospective serial study examined whether starting ART and sustained HIV suppression were associated with changes in the composition and diversity of the TRB repertoire in peripheral blood. The cohort contributed over 150 cryopreserved PBMC samples from 25 to 35 adults with confirmed HIV infection, collected serially over a mean of approximately 6 years (range 1-12). About 40% of the roughly 30 participants with HIV were female. No cross-contamination during QIAcube processing turned up in test extractions that ran a monoclonal T-cell line alongside 33 polyclonal samples. Beyond this particular receptor, the publication reports: Owing to limited PBMC availability, only the TCR beta chain was sequenced, without alpha chain pairing. Expanded TRB clones identified before ART initiation dominated the repertoire across all time points, though the dominance fluctuated and decreased in many PLHIV after ART. Because cell numbers in pre-ART samples were limited, unsorted PBMC were profiled instead of sorted CD4+ and CD8+ T cells. Inferences about post-ART repertoire changes are limited because no data were available on ART adherence, viral resistance or therapy changes. Compared with controls, HIV repertoires had narrower CDR3 length ranges, and the network structure pointed to an antigen-experienced repertoire that shifted only slightly toward naive after ART. The samples span the years 2004 to 2017, and the ART regimens used may be less effective than current regimens. A significant increase in TRB diversity was found to be associated with ART initiation, although TRB diversity was observed to remain significantly below that of transplant donor controls even after long-term ART.

To be included, a participant needed at least one PBMC sample from before ART initiation plus at least two post-ART samples. All participants with HIV were treated in the United States of America. Before DNA extraction, cryopreserved samples of about 0.95-10 million PBMC were thawed and washed. At the time of the earliest PBMC sample, participants with HIV were aged between about 23 and 54 years. PBMC samples from each participant spanned 1-4 timepoints before ART initiation and 2-8 timepoints after ART initiation, with a median of 7 samples. For every participant, serial HIV viral load, CD4+ T-cell count, ART history and demographic data were obtained. A Qiagen kit on a QIAcube was used to extract genomic DNA from unsorted PBMC, with samples processed in batches of 12. The germline ends are 11 bases apart after V is trimmed by 7 bases and J by 7 bases. The cysteine opens and the phenylalanine closes a CDR3 of 12 amino acids. Only the CDR3 part of the read is kept: 36 bases, read in frame from the first base. CDR1 and CDR2, looked up from the germline V gene (reference sequence), are LNHDA and SQIVND.

The immunoSEQ hsTCRB v3.0 assay was used at survey level resolution for TRB variable region sequencing. The target sequencing depth for TRB was roughly 40,000-55,000 T-cell genomes per sample. Pooled TRB libraries were sequenced on an Illumina MiSeq with a v3 150-cycle kit. The study's processing was this. Repertoire analysis was performed in R inside a reproducible Nextflow workflow that covered QC, data transformation and analysis. LymphoSeq2, an R package for exploring AIRR-Seq data, was used to implement the custom analyses. A few samples that produced fewer than 5000 total TRB sequences were removed, so 150 to 200 HIV repertoires were analyzed. Among the roughly 200 retained HIV repertoires, some 60 were collected before ART initiation and around 130 after ART initiation. Each repertoire was downsampled to 5000 TRB nucleotide sequences, and summary statistics were averaged across 100 downsampling iterations. TRB sequences were retained for analysis only if CDR3 regions of at least seven amino acids were present. Diversity was measured with a Shannon entropy-derived clonality score and the Gini coefficient. Repertoire networks linked the top 5000 CDR3 amino acid sequences whenever two sequences differed by an edit distance of one. For TRB CDR3 amino acid sequences, antigen specificity groups and MHC restriction were predicted with GLIPH2. Known CMV, EBV, HIV or tissue antigen associations were flagged by matching CDR3 amino acid sequences against VDJdb and McPAS-TCR. Pre-ART, post-ART and control groups were compared with Wilcoxon signed-rank tests and Holm-Bonferroni correction. TCRdb retrieved this table from immuneACCESS and kept in-frame rearrangements only. Not all clones are present; in checked studies, unresolved V genes account for under half, and no reason is known for the remainder. Clonal size and the V and J genes are those of that table, whereas D and trimming came from the DNA. The sample includes under 30,000 clones, with about four fifths observed a single time. Roughly a sixth of the sample is taken by the ten largest.

Comment on this clone: Its antigen has not been determined. Base qualities are not recorded, but no much larger clone differs from it by a single base.

This TCR was sampled from a woman aged 18-29 years with HIV. Here the chain combines TRBV19 and TRBJ1-5, with the D gene call left open. This sample comprised unsorted PBMCs, obtained at the start of antiretroviral therapy, before treatment. The DNA sequence is as follows: TGTGCCAGTAACTCCCCAGCCCAGCCCCAGCATTTT. This translates into CASNSPAQPQHF.